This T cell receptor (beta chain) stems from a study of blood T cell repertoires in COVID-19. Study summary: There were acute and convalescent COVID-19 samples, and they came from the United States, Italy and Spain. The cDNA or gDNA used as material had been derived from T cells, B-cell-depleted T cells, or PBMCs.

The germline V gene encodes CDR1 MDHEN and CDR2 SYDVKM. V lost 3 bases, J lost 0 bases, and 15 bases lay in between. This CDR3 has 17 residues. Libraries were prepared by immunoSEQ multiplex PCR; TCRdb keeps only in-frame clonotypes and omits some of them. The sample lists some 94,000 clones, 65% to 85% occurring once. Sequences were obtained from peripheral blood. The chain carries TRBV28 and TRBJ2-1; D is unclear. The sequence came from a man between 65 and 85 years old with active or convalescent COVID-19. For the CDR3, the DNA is TGTGCCAGCAGTTTGTCTCCACGGGTGAGCTCCTACAATGAGCAGTTCTTC. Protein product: CASSLSPRVSSYNEQFF.